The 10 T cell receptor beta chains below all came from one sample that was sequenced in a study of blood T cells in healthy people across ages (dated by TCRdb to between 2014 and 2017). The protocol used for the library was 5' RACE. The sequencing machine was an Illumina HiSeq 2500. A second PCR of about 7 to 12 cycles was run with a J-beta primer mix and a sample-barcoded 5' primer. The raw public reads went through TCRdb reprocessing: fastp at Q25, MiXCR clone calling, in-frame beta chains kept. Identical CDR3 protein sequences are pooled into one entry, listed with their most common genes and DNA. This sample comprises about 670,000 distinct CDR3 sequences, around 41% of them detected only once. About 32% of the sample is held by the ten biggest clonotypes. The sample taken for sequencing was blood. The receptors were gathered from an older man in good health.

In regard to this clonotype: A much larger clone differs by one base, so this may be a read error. CDR3 sequence: CATSDSLAGGQNTRELFF. Written as DNA, the CDR3 is TGTGCCACCAGTGATTCATTAGCGGGAGGCCAGAACACCAGGGAGCTGTTTTTT. The chain uses TRBV24-1 and TRBJ2-2, with 10 bases aligning to TRBD2. Germline CDR1 is KGHDR and CDR2 is SFDVKD. The CDR3 is made up of 18 amino acids.

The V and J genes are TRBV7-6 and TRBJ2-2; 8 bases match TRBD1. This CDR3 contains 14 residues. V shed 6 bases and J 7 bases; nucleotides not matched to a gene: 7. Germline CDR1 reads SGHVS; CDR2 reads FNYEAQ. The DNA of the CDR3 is TGTGCCAGCAGTACACAGGGGGGACACGGGGAGCTGTTTTTT. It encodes CASSTQGGHGELFF. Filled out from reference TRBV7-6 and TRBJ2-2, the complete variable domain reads GAGVSQSPRYKVTKRGQDVALRCDPISGHVSLYWYRQALGQGPEFLTYFNYEAQQDKSGLPNDRFSAERPEGSISTLTIQRTEQRDSAMYRCASSTQGGHGELFFGEGSRLTVL.

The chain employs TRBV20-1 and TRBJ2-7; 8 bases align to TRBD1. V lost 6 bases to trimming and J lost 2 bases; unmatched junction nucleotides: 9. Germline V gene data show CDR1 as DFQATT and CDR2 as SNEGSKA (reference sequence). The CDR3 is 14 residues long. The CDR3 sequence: CSATGQGFTYEQYF. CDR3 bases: TGCAGTGCGACCGGACAGGGTTTTACCTACGAGCAGTACTTC.

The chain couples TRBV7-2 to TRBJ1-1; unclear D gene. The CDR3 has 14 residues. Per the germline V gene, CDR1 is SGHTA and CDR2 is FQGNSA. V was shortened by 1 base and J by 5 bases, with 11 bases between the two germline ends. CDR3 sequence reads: CASSLVGRETEAFF. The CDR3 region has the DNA TGTGCCAGCAGCTTAGTAGGGAGGGAGACTGAAGCTTTCTTT.

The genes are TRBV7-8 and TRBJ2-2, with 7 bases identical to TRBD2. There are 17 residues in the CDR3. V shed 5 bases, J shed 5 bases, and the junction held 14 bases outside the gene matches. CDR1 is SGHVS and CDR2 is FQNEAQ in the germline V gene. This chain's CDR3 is CASSPGGIKTVTGELFF. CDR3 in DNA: TGTGCCAGCAGCCCCGGGGGGATAAAGACAGTGACCGGGGAGCTGTTTTTT.

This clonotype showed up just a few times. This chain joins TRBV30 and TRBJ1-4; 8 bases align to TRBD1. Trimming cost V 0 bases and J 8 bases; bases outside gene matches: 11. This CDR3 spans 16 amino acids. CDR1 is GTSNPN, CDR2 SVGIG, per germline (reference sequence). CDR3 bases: TGTGCCTGGAGTGTGGCAGGGGACAGGAGGAGGGAAAAACTGTTTTTT. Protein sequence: CAWSVAGDRRREKLFF.

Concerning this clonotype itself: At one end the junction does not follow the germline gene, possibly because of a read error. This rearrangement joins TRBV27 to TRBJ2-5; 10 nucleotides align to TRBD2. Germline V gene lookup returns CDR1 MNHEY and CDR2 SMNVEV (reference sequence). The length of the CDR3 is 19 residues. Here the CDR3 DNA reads TGTGCCAGCAGTACGAAGGGGGTAGCGGGGGGACCAATCCAAGAGACACAGTACTTC. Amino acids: CASSTKGVAGGPIQETQYF.

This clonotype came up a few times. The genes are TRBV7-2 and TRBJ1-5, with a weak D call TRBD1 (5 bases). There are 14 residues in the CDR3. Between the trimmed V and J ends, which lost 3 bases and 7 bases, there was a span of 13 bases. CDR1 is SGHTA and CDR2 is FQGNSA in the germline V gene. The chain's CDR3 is CASSFLGVAQPQHF. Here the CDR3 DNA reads TGTGCCAGCAGCTTTTTAGGGGTCGCCCAGCCCCAGCATTTT.

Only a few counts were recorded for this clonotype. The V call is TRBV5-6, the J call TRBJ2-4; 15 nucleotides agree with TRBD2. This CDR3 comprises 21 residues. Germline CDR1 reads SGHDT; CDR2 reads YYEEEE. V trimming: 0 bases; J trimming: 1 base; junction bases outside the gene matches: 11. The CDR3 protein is CASSLGGPGTSGRFAKNIQYF. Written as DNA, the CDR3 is TGTGCCAGCAGCTTGGGGGGCCCCGGGACTAGCGGGAGGTTCGCCAAAAACATTCAGTACTTC.

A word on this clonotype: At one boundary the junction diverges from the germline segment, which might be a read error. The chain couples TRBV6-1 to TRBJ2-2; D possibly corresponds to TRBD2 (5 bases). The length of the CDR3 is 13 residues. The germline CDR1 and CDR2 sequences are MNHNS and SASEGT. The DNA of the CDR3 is TGTGCCAGCAGTGAAAGGACCACCGGGGAACTGTTTTTT. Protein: CASSERTTGELFF.